A selection of T cell receptor beta chains follows, all from one sample in a study of Graves' ophthalmopathy and Graves' hyperthyroidism. TCRdb passed the multiplex PCR reads through MiXCR, listing each CDR3 protein once. This sample has 200,000 to 250,000 distinct CDR3 sequences, with about 22% found just once. Specimen: peripheral blood. These receptors originate from a woman aged 45-60 years with Graves' ophthalmopathy. CDR3s include the opening cysteine and the closing phenylalanine or tryptophan.

v_gene	j_gene	CDR3aa
TRBV7-2	TRBJ2-7	CASSPRSGGAYEQYF
TRBV12-3/TRBV12-4	TRBJ1-5	CASSPRRQPQHF
TRBV11-2	TRBJ1-5	CASSLEAGPYQPQHF
TRBV18	TRBJ2-7	CASSPPTGGSYEQYF
TRBV10-3	TRBJ1-2	CAISGPRLDGYTF
TRBV4-1	TRBJ2-5	CASSHPRTSGREETQYF
TRBV12-3/TRBV12-4	TRBJ1-1	CASIKGVSAFF
TRBV12-3/TRBV12-4	TRBJ1-5	CASSYLLNQPQHF
TRBV10-1	TRBJ2-2	CASSEGLGPTGELFF
TRBV6-2/TRBV6-3	TRBJ2-7	CASRLLSSYEQYF
TRBV28	TRBJ2-7	CASSRYEQYF
TRBV5-1	TRBJ1-1	CASSLGWRMNTEAFF
TRBV27	TRBJ1-1	CASSSPRGGVNTEAFF
TRBV19	TRBJ2-7	CASSISPGRNYEQYF
TRBV6-1	TRBJ2-4	CASSATSVGNIQYF